This TCR beta chain was sequenced during a study of T cell responses to AZD1222 COVID-19 vaccine. V gave up 5 bases and J gave up 3 bases; unmatched junction bases: 8. The CDR3 runs 15 residues. Germline CDR1 and CDR2: MNHEY and SVGAGI. Assay: immunoSEQ multiplex PCR; the TCRdb copy retains only in-frame clones and omits some. The repertoire consists of roughly 100,000 clones, with about 94% occurring once and the leading ten covering roughly 2%. This chain connects TRBV6-5 to TRBJ1-1; 8 bases fit TRBD1. Sequences were derived from peripheral blood, sampled on day 0 of AZD1222 vaccination. This clonotype was obtained from an adult in good health. CDR3 sequence (DNA): TGTGCCAGCAGTAAGACAGGGGTTCGGTACACTGAAGCTTTCTTT. It specifies CASSKTGVRYTEAFF.